This entry lists 29 T cell receptor beta chains sequenced from one sample in a study of T cell responses to AZD1222 COVID-19 vaccine. Assay used: immunoSEQ multiplex PCR; TCRdb lists only in-frame clones, some missing. Of 68,000 or so clones listed, 88% are singletons. This sample comprised peripheral blood, obtained on day 0 of AZD1222 vaccination. Receptors originate from an adult in good health.

By share, this clone counts as medium-sized. This chain connects TRBV7-9 to TRBJ1-2; 9 positions agree with TRBD1. Germline V gene data show CDR1 as SEHNR and CDR2 as FQNEAQ (reference sequence). This CDR3 has 16 amino acids. The trim removed 6 bases at V and 7 bases at J, leaving 15 bases unmatched. In DNA form, the CDR3 reads TGTGCCAGCAGTTCTCTCGGACAGGGGCATGATAGTGGCTACACCTTC. Its translation: CASSSLGQGHDSGYTF. Filled out from reference TRBV7-9 and TRBJ1-2, the complete variable domain reads DTGVSQNPRHKITKRGQNVTFRCDPISEHNRLYWYRQTLGQGPEFLTYFQNEAQLEKSRLLSDRFSAERPKGSFSTLEIQRTEQGDSAMYLCASSSLGQGHDSGYTFGSGTRLTVV.

The chain employs TRBV19 and TRBJ1-3; no definite D call. Germline lookup yields CDR1 LNHDA and CDR2 SQIVND (reference sequence). This CDR3 contains 14 residues. V was trimmed by 4 bases and J by 0 bases, leaving 7 bases between them. In DNA form, the CDR3 reads TGTGCCAGTAGTAACGGGTTCTCTGGAAACACCATATATTTT. Translation: CASSNGFSGNTIYF.

This clone was counted a few times. The chain employs TRBV6-2 or TRBV6-3 and TRBJ2-7, with D hard to call. The V end was cut by 6 bases, the J end by 3 bases, with 21 bases between. The V gene's germline CDR1 is MNHEY and CDR2 SVGEGT. The CDR3 extends over 16 amino acids. Written as DNA, the CDR3 is TGTGCCAGCAGCCCAATTCCCCCACAAGGTCGCTACGAGCAGTACTTC. Its protein is CASSPIPPQGRYEQYF.

This CDR3 reads CAWSEWVKPNEQFF. CDR3 sequence (DNA): TGTGCCTGGAGTGAGTGGGTTAAGCCCAATGAGCAGTTCTTC. The V gene is TRBV30, the J gene TRBJ2-1; no definite D call. Germline V gene lookup returns CDR1 GTSNPN and CDR2 SVGIG (reference sequence). This CDR3 spans 14 amino acids. With 1 base removed from V and 6 bases from J, the gap between germline ends came to 13 bases. The full variable domain, with the rest looked up from reference TRBV30 and TRBJ2-1, is SQTIHQWPATLVQPVGSPLSLECTVEGTSNPNLYWYRQAAGRGLQLLFYSVGIGQISSEVPQNLSASRPQDRQFILSSKKLLLSDSGFYLCAWSEWVKPNEQFFGPGTRLTVL.

J is TRBJ2-2 and V is TRBV5-1; TRBD2 is a possible D gene (6 bases). CDR3 size: 12 residues. The V and J ends lost 4 bases and 5 bases respectively, with 6 bases between them. Germline CDR1 SGHRS, CDR2 YFSETQ. This CDR3 is CASSAGTGELFF. CDR3 nucleotides: TGCGCCAGCAGCGCGGGAACCGGGGAGCTGTTTTTT.

The chain carries TRBV2 and TRBJ1-2; D unclear. CDR3 size: 16 residues. Trimming pared 3 bases from V and 3 bases from J, leaving 17 bases between. Germline loops: CDR1 SNHLY, CDR2 FYNNEI. In DNA, the CDR3 is TGTGCCAGCAGTGATGCGGTCCGGGGTTGGGACTATGGCTACACCTTC. This gives the protein CASSDAVRGWDYGYTF.

The chain combines TRBV19 with TRBJ2-7; the match to TRBD2 covers 7 bases. The CDR3 consists of 15 residues. V lost 3 bases to trimming and J lost 3 bases; unmatched junction nucleotides: 8. Germline V CDR1 and CDR2: LNHDA, SQIVND (reference sequence). CDR3 residues: CASSIGSGIIYEQYF. CDR3 in DNA: TGTGCCAGTAGTATTGGAAGCGGGATTATCTACGAGCAGTACTTC.

V usage is TRBV6-4 and J usage is TRBJ2-2; 11 nucleotides align to TRBD2. Trimming took 0 bases from V and 2 from J; bases not matched to a gene: 5. The CDR3 contains 18 residues. Germline V lookup: CDR1 MRHNA, CDR2 SNTAGT. The CDR3 spells CASSDSPSGRPNTGELFF. CDR3 nucleotides: TGTGCCAGCAGTGACTCCCCTAGCGGGAGGCCTAACACCGGGGAGCTGTTTTTT.

The chain uses TRBV9 and TRBJ1-2; perhaps TRBD1 as D (5 bases). Trimming left V 0 bases short and J 4 bases short, with 13 bases between. CDR3 length: 15 residues. CDR1 and CDR2 (germline): SGDLS, YYNGEE. The CDR3 sequence is CASSVGGGAGYGYTF. The CDR3 nucleotides read TGTGCCAGCAGCGTAGGGGGAGGGGCAGGCTATGGCTACACCTTC.

The rearrangement links TRBV5-4 to TRBJ2-1, with 9 nucleotides matching TRBD2. From germline, CDR1 is SGHNT and CDR2 YYREEE (reference sequence). This CDR3 is built from 16 residues. Trimming at V came to 0 bases and at J to 8 bases, leaving 9 bases not matched to a gene. The CDR3 loop is CASSLEAGGHIDEQFF. CDR3 coding DNA: TGTGCCAGCAGCTTGGAGGCGGGAGGGCATATCGATGAGCAGTTCTTC.

J is TRBJ2-5 and V is TRBV18; TRBD2 agrees at 7 bases. The V segment lost 6 bases and the J segment 2 bases; nucleotides outside the gene matches: 6. The CDR3 spans 14 residues. From germline, CDR1 is KGHSH and CDR2 LQKENI. The chain's CDR3 is CASSVGGPQETQYF. The CDR3, as DNA: TGTGCCAGCTCTGTGGGAGGGCCTCAAGAGACCCAGTACTTC.

CDR3 nucleotide sequence: TGTGCCAGCAGCTTGGATCCCCACACCGGGGAGCTGTTTTTT. Protein product: CASSLDPHTGELFF. This chain connects TRBV5-4 to TRBJ2-2; no reliable D call. This CDR3 is built from 14 residues. Germline V gives CDR1 SGHNT, CDR2 YYREEE (reference sequence). V was shortened by 0 bases and J by 3 bases, with 6 bases between the two germline ends. The full variable domain, in which reference TRBV5-4 and TRBJ2-2 provide the parts outside the CDR3, is ETGVTQSPTHLIKTRGQQVTLRCSSQSGHNTVSWYQQALGQGPQFIFQYYREEENGRGNFPPRFSGLQFPNYSSELNVNALELDDSALYLCASSLDPHTGELFFGEGSRLTVL.

The chain is built from TRBV6-5 and TRBJ1-2; D is undetermined. The CDR3 covers 14 residues. Germline lookup yields CDR1 MNHEY and CDR2 SVGAGI. V was clipped by 0 bases and J by 2 bases, with 7 bases between them. CDR3 loop: CASSYSGRNYGYTF. The DNA for the CDR3 is TGTGCCAGCAGTTACTCCGGGAGGAACTATGGCTACACCTTC.

This rearrangement joins TRBV7-6 to TRBJ1-1; D possibly corresponds to TRBD1 (6 bases). The CDR3 sequence is 13 residues long. Germline CDR1 is SGHVS and CDR2 is FNYEAQ. Trimming took off 5 bases at V and 9 bases at J, with 16 bases between the two ends. CDR3 sequence reads: CASSPTGKVQAFF. CDR3 DNA sequence: TGTGCCAGCAGCCCTACAGGGAAAGTACAAGCTTTCTTT.

V usage is TRBV7-2 and J usage is TRBJ1-1; D unclear. V was shortened by 6 bases and J by 7 bases, with 15 bases between the two germline ends. The CDR3 runs to 13 residues. Germline assignment: CDR1 SGHTA and CDR2 FQGNSA. For the CDR3, the DNA is TGTGCCAGCAGAATAGGGCCGTCCGATGAAGCTTTCTTT. It is translated as CASRIGPSDEAFF.

The CDR3 region is CASSYQGPSYSNQPQHF. CDR3 DNA: TGTGCCAGCAGCTACCAAGGACCGAGTTATAGCAATCAGCCCCAGCATTTT. The chain has TRBV28 and TRBJ1-5; D remains unclear. Germline V gene data show CDR1 as MDHEN and CDR2 as SYDVKM. With 6 bases removed from V and 0 bases from J, the gap between germline ends came to 18 bases. The CDR3 consists of 17 residues.

The chain combines TRBV9 with TRBJ1-1; TRBD1 might be the D (6 bases). The CDR3 has 16 amino acids. Per germline, CDR1 SGDLS and CDR2 YYNGEE. Trimming took off 0 bases at V and 4 bases at J, with 16 bases between the two ends. The CDR3 region is CASSVGKGGRGTEAFF. CDR3 bases: TGTGCCAGCAGCGTAGGGAAAGGGGGAAGAGGCACTGAAGCTTTCTTT.

This clone was observed a handful of times. The V call is TRBV28, the J call TRBJ1-1; 7 nucleotides line up with TRBD1. The CDR3 length is 15 residues. Trimming took 3 bases from V and 3 from J; bases not matched to a gene: 7. CDR1 MDHEN and CDR2 SYDVKM come from the germline V gene. The CDR3 spells CASSFRAGGDTEAFF. The CDR3 coding sequence is TGTGCCAGCAGTTTTCGGGCAGGGGGGGACACTGAAGCTTTCTTT.

The CDR3 loop reads CASSQSGNTGELFF. In DNA, the CDR3 is TGTGCCAGCAGCCAAAGCGGTAACACCGGGGAGCTGTTTTTT. The chain has TRBV3-1 (or the pseudogene TRBV3-2) and TRBJ2-2; tentatively, D is TRBD2 (5 bases). V was clipped by 2 bases and J by 2 bases, with 6 bases between them. Germline V gives CDR1 LGHDT, CDR2 YNNKEL (reference sequence). The CDR3 sequence is 14 residues long.

This chain uses TRBV28 with TRBJ1-5; tentative D call: TRBD1 (5 bases). Germline assignment: CDR1 MDHEN and CDR2 SYDVKM. The V end lost 2 bases, the J end lost 7 bases, and 9 bases lay between the germline ends. CDR3 length: 13 residues. DNA for the CDR3: TGTGCCAGCAGTTTAGTCAGGGCACAGCCCCAGCATTTT. As protein: CASSLVRAQPQHF. The full variable domain, rest sourced from reference TRBV28 and TRBJ1-5, is DVKVTQSSRYLVKRTGEKVFLECVQDMDHENMFWYRQDPGLGLRLIYFSYDVKMKEKGDIPEGYSVSREKKERFSLILESASTNQTSMYLCASSLVRAQPQHFGDGTRLSIL.

V and J are TRBV12-3 or TRBV12-4 and TRBJ1-1; TRBD1 might be the D (5 bases). This CDR3 is 13 amino acids long. V lost 2 bases and J 3 bases, leaving 7 bases between the germline ends. The CDR3 region is CASSLQTDTEAFF. The CDR3 DNA is TGTGCCAGCAGTTTACAGACAGACACTGAAGCTTTCTTT.

The chain uses TRBV25-1 and TRBJ2-7; D gene ambiguous. This CDR3 contains 12 residues. Germline lookup yields CDR1 MGHDK and CDR2 SYGVNS. V lost 0 bases and J lost 4, with 4 bases in between. For the CDR3, the DNA is TGTGCCAGCAGTGAATATGGTTACGAGCAGTACTTC. It codes for CASSEYGYEQYF.

This clone has a single count. The rearrangement uses TRBV28 and TRBJ1-2, with D perhaps TRBD1 (5 bases). Germline CDR1 is MDHEN and CDR2 is SYDVKM. CDR3 length: 14 residues. The ends were cut back, 6 bases at V and 0 bases at J, with 11 bases in the middle. The CDR3 region has the DNA TGTGCCAGCAGCGCTCGAGGGGCTAACTATGGCTACACCTTC. Residues: CASSARGANYGYTF.

This clone was found a few times. Other DNA sequences in the same sample also yield this CDR3. The genes are TRBV20-1 and TRBJ2-7, with 12 bases lining up with TRBD2. The V segment lost 3 bases and the J segment 0 bases; nucleotides outside the gene matches: 9. This CDR3 spans 17 amino acids. Looked up from germline, CDR1 is DFQATT and CDR2 is SNEGSKA (reference sequence). This chain's CDR3 is CSASAGLAGIASYEQYF. The CDR3 DNA sequence: TGCAGTGCTAGTGCTGGACTAGCGGGAATAGCCTCCTACGAGCAGTACTTC.

The CDR3 region is CATSDLLPGGDETQYF. CDR3 nucleotide sequence: TGTGCCACCAGTGATTTGTTGCCAGGGGGAGACGAGACCCAGTACTTC. This chain connects TRBV24-1 to TRBJ2-5; 7 bases line up with TRBD1. Germline lookup yields CDR1 KGHDR and CDR2 SFDVKD. The length of the CDR3 is 16 residues. After removal of 0 bases from V and 5 bases from J, the junction contained 8 bases not matched to a gene.

The rearrangement uses TRBV6-5 and TRBJ2-1; 9 nucleotides line up with TRBD1. The CDR3 runs 15 residues. J lost 3 bases, V lost 2 bases, and 2 bases had no gene match. CDR1 is MNHEY, CDR2 SVGAGI, per germline. The CDR3 spells CASSYDRGVYNEQFF. For the CDR3, the DNA is TGTGCCAGCAGTTACGACAGGGGGGTCTACAATGAGCAGTTCTTC.

Written as DNA, the CDR3 is TGCGCCAGCAGCCAAGATAGGGGTATTGAGCAGTTCTTC. Protein sequence: CASSQDRGIEQFF. The rearrangement uses TRBV4-1 and TRBJ2-1; a weak D match, TRBD1 (5 bases). Trimming took 0 bases from V and 9 from J, leaving 9 bases between them. From germline, CDR1 is MGHRA and CDR2 YSYEKL. CDR3 length: 13 amino acids.

The J gene is TRBJ2-2, the V gene TRBV19; D is ambiguous. This CDR3 region has 14 residues. Trimming stripped 10 bases from V and 6 bases from J, with 18 bases between. Germline V gives CDR1 LNHDA, CDR2 SQIVND (reference sequence). The CDR3 DNA sequence: TGTGCCACTACCCGGTGGGTTCTCGCCGGGGAGCTGTTTTTT. It is translated as CATTRWVLAGELFF.

V usage is TRBV11-2 and J usage is TRBJ2-5; 11 positions match TRBD2. V gave up 5 bases and J gave up 2 bases; unmatched junction bases: 7. This CDR3 region has 16 residues. The germline CDR1 and CDR2 sequences are SGHAT and FQNNGV. The DNA of the CDR3 is TGTGCCAGCAGCGCCACACTAGCGGGAGAACAAGAGACCCAGTACTTC. Translating it yields CASSATLAGEQETQYF.